This T cell receptor (beta chain) was observed in a study of T cell responses to AZD1222 COVID-19 vaccine. To note about this clone: Its antigen is still unknown.

Overall study findings and caveats: Nearly half of spike-specific TCRs reportedly target unmutated variant regions. Increased Spike-specific TCR breadth and depth were observed after two AZD1222 doses.

Clones were read by immunoSEQ multiplex PCR, and TCRdb kept only the in-frame ones, dropping some. The sample contains 130,000 or so clones, more than 70% of which appear only once. Germline V gives CDR1 LGHDT, CDR2 YNNKEL (reference sequence). The CDR3 is made up of 15 amino acids. With 5 bases clipped from V and 3 bases from J, the junction kept 7 bases outside the gene matches. This chain joins TRBV3-1 (or the pseudogene TRBV3-2) and TRBJ2-7, with TRBD2 matching over 10 bases. This clonotype was obtained from an adult in good health. The sample here was peripheral blood, taken on day 0 of AZD1222 vaccination. The CDR3 bases are TGTGCCAGCAGCTCTCAACTAGCGGGGTACTACGAGCAGTACTTC. It yields the protein CASSSQLAGYYEQYF.